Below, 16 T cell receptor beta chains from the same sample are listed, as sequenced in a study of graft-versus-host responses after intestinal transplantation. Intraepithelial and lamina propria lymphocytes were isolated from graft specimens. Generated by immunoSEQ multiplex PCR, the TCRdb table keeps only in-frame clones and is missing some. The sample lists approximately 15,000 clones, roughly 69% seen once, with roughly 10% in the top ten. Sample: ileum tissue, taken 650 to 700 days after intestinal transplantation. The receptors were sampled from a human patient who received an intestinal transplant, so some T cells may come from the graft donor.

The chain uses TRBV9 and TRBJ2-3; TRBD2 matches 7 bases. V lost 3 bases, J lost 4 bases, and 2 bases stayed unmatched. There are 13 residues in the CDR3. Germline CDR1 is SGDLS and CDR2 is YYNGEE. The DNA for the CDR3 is TGTGCCAGCAGCGCCACTAGCGCAGATACGCAGTATTTT. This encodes CASSATSADTQYF.

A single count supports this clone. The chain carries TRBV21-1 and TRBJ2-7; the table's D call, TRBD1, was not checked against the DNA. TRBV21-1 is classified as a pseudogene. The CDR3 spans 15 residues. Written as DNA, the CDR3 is TGTGCCAGCAGCAGATGCCGGGACAGAGCCTACGAGCAGTACTTC. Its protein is CASSRCRDRAYEQYF.

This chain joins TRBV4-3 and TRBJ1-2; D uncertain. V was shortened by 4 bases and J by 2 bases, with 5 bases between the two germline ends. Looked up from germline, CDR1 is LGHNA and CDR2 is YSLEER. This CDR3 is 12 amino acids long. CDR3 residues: CASSRQNYGYTF. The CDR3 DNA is TGCGCCAGCAGCCGACAAAACTATGGCTACACCTTC.

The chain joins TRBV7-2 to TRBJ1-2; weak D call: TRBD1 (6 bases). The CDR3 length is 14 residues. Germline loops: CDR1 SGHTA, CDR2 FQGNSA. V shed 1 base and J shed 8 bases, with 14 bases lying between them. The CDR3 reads CASSLDPGVGGYTF. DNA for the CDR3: TGTGCCAGCAGCTTAGATCCAGGGGTAGGGGGCTACACCTTC.

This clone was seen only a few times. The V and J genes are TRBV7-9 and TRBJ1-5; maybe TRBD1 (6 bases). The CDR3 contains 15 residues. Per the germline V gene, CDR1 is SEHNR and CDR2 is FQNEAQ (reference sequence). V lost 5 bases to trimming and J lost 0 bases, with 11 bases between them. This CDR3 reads CASSLGHSSNQPQHF. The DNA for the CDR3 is TGTGCCAGCAGCCTGGGACACAGTAGCAATCAGCCCCAGCATTTT.

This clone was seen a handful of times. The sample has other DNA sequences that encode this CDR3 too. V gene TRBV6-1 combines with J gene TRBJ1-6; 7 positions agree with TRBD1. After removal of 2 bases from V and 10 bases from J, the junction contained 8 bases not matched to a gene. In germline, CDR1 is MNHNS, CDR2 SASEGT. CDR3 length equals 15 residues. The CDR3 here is CASSEIQGLRSPLHF. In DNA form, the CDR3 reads TGTGCCAGCAGTGAAATACAGGGGTTGAGATCACCCCTCCACTTT.

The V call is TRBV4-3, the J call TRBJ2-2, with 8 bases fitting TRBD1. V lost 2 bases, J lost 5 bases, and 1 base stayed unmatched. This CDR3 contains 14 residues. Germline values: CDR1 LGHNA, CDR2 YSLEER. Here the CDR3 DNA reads TGCGCCAGCAGCCAATGGACAGGGACCGGGGAGCTGTTTTTT. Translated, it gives CASSQWTGTGELFF.

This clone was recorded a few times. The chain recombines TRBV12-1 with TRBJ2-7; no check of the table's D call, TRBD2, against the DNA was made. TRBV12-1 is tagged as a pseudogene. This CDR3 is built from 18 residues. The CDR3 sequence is CASSRGVPGLALIHEQYF. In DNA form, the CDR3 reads TGTGCCAGCAGCCGGGGGGTACCGGGACTAGCTTTAATCCACGAGCAGTACTTC.

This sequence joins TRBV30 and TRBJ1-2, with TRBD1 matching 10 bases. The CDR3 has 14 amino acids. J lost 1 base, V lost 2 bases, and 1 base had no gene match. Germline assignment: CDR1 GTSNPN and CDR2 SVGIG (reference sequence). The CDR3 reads CAWSRDRGNYGYTF. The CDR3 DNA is TGTGCCTGGAGTCGGGACAGGGGTAACTATGGCTACACCTTC.

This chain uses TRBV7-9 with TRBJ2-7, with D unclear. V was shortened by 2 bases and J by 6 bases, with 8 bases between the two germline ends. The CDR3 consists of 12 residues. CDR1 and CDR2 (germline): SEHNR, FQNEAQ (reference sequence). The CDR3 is CASSLLQAEQYF. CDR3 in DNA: TGTGCCAGCAGCTTACTCCAAGCCGAGCAGTACTTC.

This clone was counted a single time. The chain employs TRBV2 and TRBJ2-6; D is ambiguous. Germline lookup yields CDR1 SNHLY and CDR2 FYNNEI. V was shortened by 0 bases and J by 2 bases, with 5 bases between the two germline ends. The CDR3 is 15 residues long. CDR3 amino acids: CASSEALPGANVLTF. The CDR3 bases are TGTGCCAGCAGTGAAGCCCTACCTGGGGCCAACGTCCTGACTTTC.

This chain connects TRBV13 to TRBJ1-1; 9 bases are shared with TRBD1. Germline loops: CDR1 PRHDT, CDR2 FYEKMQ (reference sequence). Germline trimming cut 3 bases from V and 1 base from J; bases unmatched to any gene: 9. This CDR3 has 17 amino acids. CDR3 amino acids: CASSFKDRGVGNTEAFF. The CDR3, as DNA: TGTGCCAGCAGCTTTAAGGACAGGGGTGTTGGGAACACTGAAGCTTTCTTT.

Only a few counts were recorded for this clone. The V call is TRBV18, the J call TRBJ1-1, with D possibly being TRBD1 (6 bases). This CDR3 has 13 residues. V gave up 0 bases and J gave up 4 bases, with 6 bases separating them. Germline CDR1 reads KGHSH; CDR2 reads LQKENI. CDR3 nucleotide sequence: TGTGCCAGCTCACCACCAGGGGGCACTGAAGCTTTCTTT. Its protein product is CASSPPGGTEAFF.

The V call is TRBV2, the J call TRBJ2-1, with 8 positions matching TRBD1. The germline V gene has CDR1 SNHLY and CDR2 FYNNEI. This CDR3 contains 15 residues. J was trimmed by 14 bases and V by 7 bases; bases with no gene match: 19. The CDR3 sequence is CASTGGPLTGGREFF. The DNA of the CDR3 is TGTGCCAGCACCGGCGGCCCTCTAACAGGGGGTCGAGAGTTCTTC.

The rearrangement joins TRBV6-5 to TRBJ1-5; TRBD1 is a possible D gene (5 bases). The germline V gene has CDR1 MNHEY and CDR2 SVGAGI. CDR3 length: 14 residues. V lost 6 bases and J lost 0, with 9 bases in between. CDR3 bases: TGTGCCAGCAGCCGAGACAGTAGCAATCAGCCCCAGCATTTT. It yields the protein CASSRDSSNQPQHF.

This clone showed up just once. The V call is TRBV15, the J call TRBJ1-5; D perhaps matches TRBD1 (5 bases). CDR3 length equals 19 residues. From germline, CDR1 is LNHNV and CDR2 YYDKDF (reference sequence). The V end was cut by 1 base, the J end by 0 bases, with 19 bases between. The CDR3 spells CATSRVGDGPEGSNQPQHF. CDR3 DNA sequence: TGTGCCACCAGCAGAGTGGGGGATGGACCGGAGGGTAGCAATCAGCCCCAGCATTTT.